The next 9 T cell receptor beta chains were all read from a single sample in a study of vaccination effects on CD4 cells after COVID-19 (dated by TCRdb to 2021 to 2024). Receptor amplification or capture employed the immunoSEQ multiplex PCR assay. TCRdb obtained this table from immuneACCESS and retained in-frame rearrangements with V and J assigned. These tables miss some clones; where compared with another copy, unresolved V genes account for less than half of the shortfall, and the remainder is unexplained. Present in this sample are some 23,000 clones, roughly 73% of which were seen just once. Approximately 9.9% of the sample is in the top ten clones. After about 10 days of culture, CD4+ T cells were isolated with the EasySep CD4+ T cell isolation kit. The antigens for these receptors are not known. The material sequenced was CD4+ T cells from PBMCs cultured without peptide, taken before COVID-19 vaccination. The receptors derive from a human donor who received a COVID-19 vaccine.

CDR3 sequence (DNA): TGTGCCAGCAGCTTGGTCGCAGGGCTCTGGAACACCATATATTTT. It is translated as CASSLVAGLWNTIYF. The rearrangement links TRBV5-4 to TRBJ1-3; maybe TRBD1 (5 bases). Trimming pared 0 bases from V and 7 bases from J, leaving 14 bases between. The V gene's germline CDR1 is SGHNT and CDR2 YYREEE (reference sequence). This CDR3 contains 15 residues.

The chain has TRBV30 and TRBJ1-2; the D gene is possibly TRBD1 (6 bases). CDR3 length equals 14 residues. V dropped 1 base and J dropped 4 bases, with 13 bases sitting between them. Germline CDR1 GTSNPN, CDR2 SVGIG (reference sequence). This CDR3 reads CAWSADRNSYGYTF. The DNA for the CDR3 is TGTGCCTGGAGTGCCGACAGGAATAGCTATGGCTACACCTTC.

CDR3 sequence reads: CASSRQSNTGELFF. In DNA form, the CDR3 reads TGTGCCAGCAGTCGACAGAGTAACACCGGGGAGCTGTTTTTT. The chain is built from TRBV6-5 and TRBJ2-2; a weak D match, TRBD1 (5 bases). The length of the CDR3 is 14 residues. CDR1 and CDR2 from the germline V gene are MNHEY and SVGAGI. Trimming left V 5 bases short and J 2 bases short, with 9 bases between.

The CDR3 nucleotides are TGTGCCAGAAGCTTTCGCGGGGCCCTCTATGGCTACACCTTC. Amino acid sequence: CARSFRGALYGYTF. The gene calls are TRBV5-3 and TRBJ1-2; D is possibly TRBD1 (5 bases). TRBV5-3 is known as an ORF, though its function is uncertain. The CDR3 sequence is 14 residues long. The V gene lost 2 bases and the J gene lost 4 bases, with 12 bases spanning the gap.

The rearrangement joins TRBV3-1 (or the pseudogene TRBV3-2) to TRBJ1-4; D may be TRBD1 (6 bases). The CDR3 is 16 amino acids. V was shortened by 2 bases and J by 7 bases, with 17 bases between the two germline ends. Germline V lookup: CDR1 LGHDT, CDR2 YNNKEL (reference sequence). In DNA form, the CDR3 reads TGTGCCAGCAGCCAACCCGCGACAGGTGGAGGTGAAAAACTGTTTTTT. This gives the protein CASSQPATGGGEKLFF.

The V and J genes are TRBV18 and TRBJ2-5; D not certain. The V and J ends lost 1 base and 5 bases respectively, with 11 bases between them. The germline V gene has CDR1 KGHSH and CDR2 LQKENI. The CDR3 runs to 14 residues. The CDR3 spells CASSPRGDQETQYF. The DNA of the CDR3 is TGTGCCAGCTCACCACGTGGGGATCAGGAGACCCAGTACTTC.

DNA for the CDR3: TGTGCCAGCAGCCACCGGGGGGGATACCATGGCTACACCTTC. It specifies CASSHRGGYHGYTF. This chain uses TRBV3-1 (or the pseudogene TRBV3-2) with TRBJ1-2; possible D gene TRBD1, 5 bases. Germline values: CDR1 LGHDT, CDR2 YNNKEL (reference sequence). This CDR3 has 14 residues. The germline V and J ends were trimmed by 3 bases and 6 bases, with 14 bases remaining between them.

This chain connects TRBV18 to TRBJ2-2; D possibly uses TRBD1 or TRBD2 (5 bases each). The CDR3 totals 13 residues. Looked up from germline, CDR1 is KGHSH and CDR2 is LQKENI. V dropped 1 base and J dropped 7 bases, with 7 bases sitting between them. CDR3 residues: CASSPRGFGELFF. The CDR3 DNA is TGTGCCAGCTCACCACGGGGGTTCGGGGAGCTGTTTTTT.

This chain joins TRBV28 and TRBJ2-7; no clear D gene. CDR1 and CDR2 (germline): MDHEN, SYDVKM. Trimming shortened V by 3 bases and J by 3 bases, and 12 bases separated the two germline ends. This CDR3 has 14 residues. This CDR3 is CASSLPGVFYEQYF. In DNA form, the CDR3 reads TGTGCCAGCAGTTTGCCTGGGGTTTTCTACGAGCAGTACTTC.